What follows are 15 T cell receptor beta chains derived from one specimen sequenced in a study of blood T cells in healthy people across ages. The use of a sample-barcoded 5' primer and a J-beta primer mix characterized a second PCR of about 6 to 11 cycles. TCRdb recomputed calls from the 5' RACE reads with MiXCR, one row per CDR3 protein. The profile shows approximately 900,000 distinct CDR3 sequences, 48% of them singletons. Sequencing used blood. The receptors originated from a young man in good health.

CDR3 loop: CASSPEGLHNEQFF. In nucleotides, the CDR3 is TGTGCCAGCAGCCCCGAGGGGCTACACAATGAGCAGTTCTTC. V is TRBV7-8 and J is TRBJ2-1; D assignment may be TRBD1 or TRBD2 (5 bases each). CDR1 SGHVS and CDR2 FQNEAQ come from the germline V gene. V dropped 5 bases and J dropped 5 bases, with 13 bases sitting between them. The CDR3 extends over 14 amino acids.

This clonotype was counted a few times. The gene calls are TRBV12-3 or TRBV12-4 and TRBJ1-1; D uncertain. The CDR3 has 11 amino acids. Trimming left V 6 bases short and J 7 bases short, with 9 bases between. The CDR3 reads CASSLSYEAFF. DNA of the CDR3: TGTGCCAGCAGCCTATCATATGAAGCTTTCTTT.

The gene calls are TRBV6-2 or TRBV6-3 and TRBJ1-5; D might be TRBD1 (6 bases). Trimming cost V 6 bases and J 2 bases, with 17 bases left between them. CDR3 length: 16 residues. Germline CDR1 is MNHEY and CDR2 is SVGEGT. The CDR3 reads CASSIDPGARNQPQHF. CDR3 DNA: TGTGCCAGCAGCATAGACCCGGGGGCCCGCAATCAGCCCCAGCATTTT.

Remarks on this clonotype: A much larger clone is a single base away; this may be a read error. The chain is built from TRBV14 and TRBJ1-2; D is perhaps TRBD1 (5 bases). The CDR3 covers 15 residues. Looked up from germline, CDR1 is SGHDN and CDR2 is FVKESK. With 5 bases removed from V and 2 bases from J, the gap between germline ends came to 15 bases. The CDR3 region has the DNA TGTGCCAGCAGCTCGGCCGGGGGAGCCAACTATGGCTACACCTTC. Protein sequence: CASSSAGGANYGYTF. The entire variable domain, with the rest obtained from reference TRBV14 and TRBJ1-2, is as follows: EAGVTQFPSHSVIEKGQTVTLRCDPISGHDNLYWYRRVMGKEIKFLLHFVKESKQDESGMPNNRFLAERTGGTYSTLKVQPAELEDSGVYFCASSSAGGANYGYTFGSGTRLTVV.

CDR3 amino acids: CASSEGTSGYNEQFF. For the CDR3, the DNA is TGTGCCAGCAGCGAGGGGACTAGCGGATACAATGAGCAGTTCTTC. The chain has TRBV9 and TRBJ2-1, with 11 bases fitting TRBD2. Germline V gene sequence: CDR1 SGDLS, CDR2 YYNGEE. The V segment lost 3 bases and the J segment 4 bases; nucleotides outside the gene matches: 3. The CDR3 runs 15 residues.

In DNA form, the CDR3 reads TGTGCCAGCAGTCCCCGACAGGCGACTAGCGGGGGGCACTACGAGCAGTACTTC. It specifies CASSPRQATSGGHYEQYF. The chain recombines TRBV28 with TRBJ2-5, with 13 bases matching TRBD2. The J call may be wrong; the DNA end is better matched by TRBJ2-7. Germline V gene sequence: CDR1 MDHEN, CDR2 SYDVKM. The CDR3 length is 18 residues.

V is TRBV4-2 and J is TRBJ2-1; 8 positions match TRBD2. The germline V gene encodes CDR1 LGHNA and CDR2 YNFKEQ. The CDR3 length is 16 residues. Trimming at V came to 5 bases and at J to 4 bases, leaving 10 bases not matched to a gene. The CDR3 protein is CASSTTPGGAYNEQFF. The CDR3, as DNA: TGTGCCAGCAGCACCACCCCCGGGGGGGCTTACAATGAGCAGTTCTTC.

This clonotype came up a few times. The chain joins TRBV9 to TRBJ1-2; 7 nucleotides align to TRBD1. The CDR3 spans 14 residues. The junction had 7 bases not matched to a gene; V was cut back by 2 bases and J by 6 bases. Germline CDR1 is SGDLS and CDR2 is YYNGEE. DNA for the CDR3: TGTGCCAGCAGCGTCTTGACAGGGAGTCATGGCTACACCTTC. Protein sequence: CASSVLTGSHGYTF.

This clonotype has just a few counts. The J gene is TRBJ1-4, the V gene TRBV7-9; 10 positions match TRBD1. V dropped 4 bases and J dropped 8; count of bases not matched to a gene: 13. Germline values: CDR1 SEHNR, CDR2 FQNEAQ (reference sequence). The CDR3 runs 17 residues. The CDR3 loop is CASSWGTGDSKGEKLFF. In nucleotides, the CDR3 is TGTGCCAGCAGCTGGGGGACAGGGGACAGTAAAGGAGAAAAACTGTTTTTT. Full variable domain (outside the CDR3, taken from reference TRBV7-9 and TRBJ1-4): DTGVSQNPRHKITKRGQNVTFRCDPISEHNRLYWYRQTLGQGPEFLTYFQNEAQLEKSRLLSDRFSAERPKGSFSTLEIQRTEQGDSAMYLCASSWGTGDSKGEKLFFGSGTQLSVL.

In this sample, this clonotype turned up a few times. The chain combines TRBV15 with TRBJ2-3; 11 positions match TRBD2. The junction had 2 bases not matched to a gene; V was cut back by 2 bases and J by 4 bases. The germline CDR1 and CDR2 sequences are LNHNV and YYDKDF (reference sequence). The CDR3 runs to 15 residues. The CDR3 DNA reads as TGTGCCACCAGCAGAAATAGCGGGGGGGCAGATACGCAGTATTTT. As protein: CATSRNSGGADTQYF.

The chain couples TRBV28 to TRBJ1-4; 8 positions match TRBD1. Looked up from germline, CDR1 is MDHEN and CDR2 is SYDVKM. V lost 5 bases, J lost 7 bases, and 9 bases stayed unmatched. The CDR3 length is 15 residues. Here the CDR3 reads CASSHSGTGGEKLFF. The CDR3 nucleotides read TGTGCCAGCAGTCATTCCGGTACAGGGGGTGAAAAACTGTTTTTT.

This sequence joins TRBV6-2 or TRBV6-3 and TRBJ2-3, with D perhaps TRBD1 or TRBD2 (6 bases each). This CDR3 is built from 14 residues. Trimming removed 4 bases from V and 3 bases from J, with 11 bases in between. The germline V gene encodes CDR1 MNHEY and CDR2 SVGEGT. CDR3 residues: CASSWRGATDTQYF. The CDR3 DNA follows: TGTGCCAGCAGTTGGAGGGGGGCGACAGATACGCAGTATTTT.

This clonotype was seen ten or more times. One end of the junction is discordant with germline, which a read error may explain. The chain employs TRBV5-1 and TRBJ2-5; D is unresolved. The CDR3 runs 11 residues. In germline, CDR1 is SGHRS, CDR2 YFSETQ. CDR3 in amino acids: CASSFDETQYF. CDR3 nucleotides: TGTGCCAGCAGCTTCGACGAGACCCAGTACTTC.

The chain has TRBV7-9 and TRBJ2-7; 7 positions match TRBD1. There are 14 residues in the CDR3. The trim removed 5 bases at V and 0 bases at J, leaving 4 bases unmatched. The germline CDR1 and CDR2 sequences are SEHNR and FQNEAQ (reference sequence). The CDR3 coding sequence is TGTGCCAGCAGCAAACAGGGGTCCTCCTACGAGCAGTACTTC. The encoded protein is CASSKQGSSYEQYF.

The chain combines TRBV6-5 with TRBJ1-5; D possibly corresponds to TRBD1 (5 bases). This CDR3 has 16 residues. Trimming stripped 5 bases from V and 0 bases from J, with 14 bases between. Germline V gene lookup returns CDR1 MNHEY and CDR2 SVGAGI. The CDR3 bases are TGTGCCAGCAGTCGGGGGGGGGTTTATAGCAATCAGCCCCAGCATTTT. Its translation: CASSRGGVYSNQPQHF.